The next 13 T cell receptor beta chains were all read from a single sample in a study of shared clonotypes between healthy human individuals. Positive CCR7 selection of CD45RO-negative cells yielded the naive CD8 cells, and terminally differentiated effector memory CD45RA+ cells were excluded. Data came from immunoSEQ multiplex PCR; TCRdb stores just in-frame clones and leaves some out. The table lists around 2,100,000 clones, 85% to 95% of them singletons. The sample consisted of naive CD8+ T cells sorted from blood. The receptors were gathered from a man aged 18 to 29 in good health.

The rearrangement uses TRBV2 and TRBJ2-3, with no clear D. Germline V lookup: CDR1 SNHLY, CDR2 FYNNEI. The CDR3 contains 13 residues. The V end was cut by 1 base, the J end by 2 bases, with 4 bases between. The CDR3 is CASSEGNTDTQYF. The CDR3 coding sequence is TGTGCCAGCAGTGAAGGGAACACAGATACGCAGTATTTT.

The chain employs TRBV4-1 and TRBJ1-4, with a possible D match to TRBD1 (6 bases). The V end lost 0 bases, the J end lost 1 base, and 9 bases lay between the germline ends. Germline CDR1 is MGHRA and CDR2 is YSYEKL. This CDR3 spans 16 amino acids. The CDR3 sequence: CASSQEHRVTNEKLFF. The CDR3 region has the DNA TGCGCCAGCAGCCAAGAGCACAGGGTAACTAATGAAAAACTGTTTTTT.

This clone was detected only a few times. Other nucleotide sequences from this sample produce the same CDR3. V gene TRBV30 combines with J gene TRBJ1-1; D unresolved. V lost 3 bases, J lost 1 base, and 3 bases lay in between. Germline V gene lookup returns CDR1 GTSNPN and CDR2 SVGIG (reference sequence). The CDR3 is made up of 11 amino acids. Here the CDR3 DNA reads TGTGCCTGGAGACGGAACACTGAAGCTTTCTTT. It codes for CAWRRNTEAFF.

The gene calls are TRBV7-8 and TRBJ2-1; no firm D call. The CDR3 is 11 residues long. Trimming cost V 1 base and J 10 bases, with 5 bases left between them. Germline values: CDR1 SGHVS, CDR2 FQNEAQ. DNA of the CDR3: TGTGCCAGCAGCTTAGGCTGGGAGCAGTTCTTC. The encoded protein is CASSLGWEQFF.

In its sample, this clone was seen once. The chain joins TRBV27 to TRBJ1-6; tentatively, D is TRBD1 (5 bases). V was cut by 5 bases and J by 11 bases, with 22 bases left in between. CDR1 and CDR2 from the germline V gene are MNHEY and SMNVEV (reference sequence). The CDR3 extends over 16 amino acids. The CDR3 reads CASSHTDGGAEPPLHF. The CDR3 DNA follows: TGTGCCAGCAGTCATACCGACGGAGGGGCGGAACCACCCCTCCACTTT.

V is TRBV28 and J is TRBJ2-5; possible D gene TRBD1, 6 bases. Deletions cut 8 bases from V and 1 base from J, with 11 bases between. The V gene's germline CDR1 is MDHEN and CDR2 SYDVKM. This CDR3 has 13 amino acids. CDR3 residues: CASVRGLQETQYF. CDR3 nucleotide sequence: TGTGCCAGCGTCAGGGGCCTCCAAGAGACCCAGTACTTC. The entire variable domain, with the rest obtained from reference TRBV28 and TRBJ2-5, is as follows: DVKVTQSSRYLVKRTGEKVFLECVQDMDHENMFWYRQDPGLGLRLIYFSYDVKMKEKGDIPEGYSVSREKKERFSLILESASTNQTSMYLCASVRGLQETQYFGPGTRLLVL.

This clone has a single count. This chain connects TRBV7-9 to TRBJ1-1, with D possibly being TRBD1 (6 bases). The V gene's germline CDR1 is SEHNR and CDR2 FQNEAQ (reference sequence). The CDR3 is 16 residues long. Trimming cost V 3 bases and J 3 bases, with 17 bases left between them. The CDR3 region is CASSFGFTGSDTEAFF. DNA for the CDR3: TGTGCCAGCAGCTTTGGGTTCACAGGGAGCGACACTGAAGCTTTCTTT. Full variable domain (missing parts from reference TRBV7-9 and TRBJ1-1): DTGVSQNPRHKITKRGQNVTFRCDPISEHNRLYWYRQTLGQGPEFLTYFQNEAQLEKSRLLSDRFSAERPKGSFSTLEIQRTEQGDSAMYLCASSFGFTGSDTEAFFGQGTRLTVV.

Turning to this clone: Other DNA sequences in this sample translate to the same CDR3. The CDR3 is CASSQEGGRGETQYF. The CDR3 DNA reads as TGCGCCAGCAGCCAAGAGGGGGGGCGAGGAGAGACCCAGTACTTC. The rearrangement uses TRBV4-3 and TRBJ2-5, with D possibly matching TRBD2 (7 bases). Germline lookup yields CDR1 LGHNA and CDR2 YSLEER. The CDR3 covers 15 residues. Between the trimmed V and J ends, which lost 0 bases and 4 bases, there was a span of 12 bases.

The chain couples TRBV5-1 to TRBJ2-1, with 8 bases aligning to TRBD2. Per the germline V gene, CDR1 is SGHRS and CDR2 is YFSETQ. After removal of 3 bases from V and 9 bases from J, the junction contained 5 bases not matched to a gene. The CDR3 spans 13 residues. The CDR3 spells CASSSLAGFEQFF. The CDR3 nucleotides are TGCGCCAGCAGCTCCTTAGCGGGATTTGAGCAGTTCTTC.

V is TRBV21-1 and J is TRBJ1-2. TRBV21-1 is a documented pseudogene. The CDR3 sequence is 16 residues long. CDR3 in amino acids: CASSKSPRRVLYGYTF. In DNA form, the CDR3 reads TGTGCCAGCAGCAAATCCCCTCGAAGGGTGCTGTATGGCTACACCTTC.

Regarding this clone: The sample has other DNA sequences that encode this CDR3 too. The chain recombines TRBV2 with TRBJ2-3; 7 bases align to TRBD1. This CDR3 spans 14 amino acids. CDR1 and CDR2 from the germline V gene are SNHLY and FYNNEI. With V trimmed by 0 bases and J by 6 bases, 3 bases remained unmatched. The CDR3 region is CASSEARGGDTQYF. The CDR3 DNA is TGTGCCAGCAGTGAAGCAAGAGGGGGCGATACGCAGTATTTT.

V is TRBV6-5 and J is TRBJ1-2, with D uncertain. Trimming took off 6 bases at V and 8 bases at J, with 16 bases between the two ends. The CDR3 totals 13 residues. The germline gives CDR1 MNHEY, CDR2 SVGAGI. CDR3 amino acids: CASSPGGGFGYTF. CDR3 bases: TGTGCCAGCAGCCCCGGTGGCGGGTTCGGCTACACCTTC.

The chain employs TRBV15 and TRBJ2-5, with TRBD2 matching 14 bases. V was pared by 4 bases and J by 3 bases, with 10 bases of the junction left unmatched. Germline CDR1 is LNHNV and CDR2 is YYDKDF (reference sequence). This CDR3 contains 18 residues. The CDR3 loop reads CATSKQPGLAGVKETQYF. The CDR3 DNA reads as TGTGCCACCAGCAAGCAGCCGGGACTAGCGGGAGTAAAAGAGACCCAGTACTTC.